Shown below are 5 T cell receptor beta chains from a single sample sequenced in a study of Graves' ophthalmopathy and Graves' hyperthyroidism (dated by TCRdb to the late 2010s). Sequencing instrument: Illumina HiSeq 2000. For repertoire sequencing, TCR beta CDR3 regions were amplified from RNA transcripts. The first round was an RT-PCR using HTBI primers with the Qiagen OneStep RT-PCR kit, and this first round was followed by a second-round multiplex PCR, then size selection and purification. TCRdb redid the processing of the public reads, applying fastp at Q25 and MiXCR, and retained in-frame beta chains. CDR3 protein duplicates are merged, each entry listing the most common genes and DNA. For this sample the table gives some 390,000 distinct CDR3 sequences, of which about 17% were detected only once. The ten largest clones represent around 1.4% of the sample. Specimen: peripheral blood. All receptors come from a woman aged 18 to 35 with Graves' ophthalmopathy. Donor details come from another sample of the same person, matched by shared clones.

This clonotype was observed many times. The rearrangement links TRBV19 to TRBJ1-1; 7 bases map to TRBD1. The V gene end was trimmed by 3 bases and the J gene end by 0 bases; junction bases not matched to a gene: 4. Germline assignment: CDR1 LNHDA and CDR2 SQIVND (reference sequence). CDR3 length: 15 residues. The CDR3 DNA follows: TGTGCCAGTAGTATTACAGGGGTTCTGAACACTGAAGCTTTCTTT. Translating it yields CASSITGVLNTEAFF. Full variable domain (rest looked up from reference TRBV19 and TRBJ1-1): DGGITQSPKYLFRKEGQNVTLSCEQNLNHDAMYWYRQDPGQGLRLIYYSQIVNDFQKGDIAEGYSVSREKKESFPLTVTSAQKNPTAFYLCASSITGVLNTEAFFGQGTRLTVV.

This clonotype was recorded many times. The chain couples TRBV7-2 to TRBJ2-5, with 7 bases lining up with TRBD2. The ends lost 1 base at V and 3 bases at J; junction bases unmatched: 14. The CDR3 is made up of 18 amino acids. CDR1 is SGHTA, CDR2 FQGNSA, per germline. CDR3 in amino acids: CASSLGLLSRAGKETQYF. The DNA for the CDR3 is TGTGCCAGCAGCTTAGGCTTATTGAGCAGAGCGGGAAAAGAGACCCAGTACTTC. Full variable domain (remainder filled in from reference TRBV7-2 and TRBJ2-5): GAGVSQSPSNKVTEKGKDVELRCDPISGHTALYWYRQSLGQGLEFLIYFQGNSAPDKSGLPSDRFSAERTGGSVSTLTIQRTQQEDSAVYLCASSLGLLSRAGKETQYFGPGTRLLVL.

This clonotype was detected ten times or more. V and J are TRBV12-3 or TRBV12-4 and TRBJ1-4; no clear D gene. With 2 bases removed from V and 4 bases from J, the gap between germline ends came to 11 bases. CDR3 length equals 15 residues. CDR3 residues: CASSLTRTGNEKLFF. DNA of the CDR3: TGTGCCAGCAGTTTAACTCGGACGGGTAATGAAAAACTGTTTTTT.

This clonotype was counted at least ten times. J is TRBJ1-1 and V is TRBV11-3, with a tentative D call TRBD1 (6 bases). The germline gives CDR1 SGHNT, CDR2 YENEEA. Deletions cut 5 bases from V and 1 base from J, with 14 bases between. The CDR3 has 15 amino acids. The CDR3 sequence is CASSTYRAANTEAFF. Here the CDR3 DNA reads TGTGCCAGCAGCACCTACAGGGCCGCGAACACTGAAGCTTTCTTT.

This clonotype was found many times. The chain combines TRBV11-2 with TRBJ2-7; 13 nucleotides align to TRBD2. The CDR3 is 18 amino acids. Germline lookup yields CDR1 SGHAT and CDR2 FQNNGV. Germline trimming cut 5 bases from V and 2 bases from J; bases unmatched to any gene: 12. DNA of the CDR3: TGTGCCAGCAGCCGAAGAACTAGCGGGAGGGAGAAAACCTACGAGCAGTACTTC. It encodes CASSRRTSGREKTYEQYF.